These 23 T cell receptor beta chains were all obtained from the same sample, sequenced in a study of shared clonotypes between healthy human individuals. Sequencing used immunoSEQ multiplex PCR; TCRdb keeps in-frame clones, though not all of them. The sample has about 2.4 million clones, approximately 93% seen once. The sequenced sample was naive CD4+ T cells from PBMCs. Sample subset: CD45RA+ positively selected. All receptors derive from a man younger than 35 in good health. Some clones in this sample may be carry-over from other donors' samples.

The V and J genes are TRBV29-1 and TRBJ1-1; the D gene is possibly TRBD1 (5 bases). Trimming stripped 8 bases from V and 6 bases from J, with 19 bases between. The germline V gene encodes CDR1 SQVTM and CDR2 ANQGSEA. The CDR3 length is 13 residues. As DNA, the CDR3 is TGCAGCCTAAACCGACAGTTCGGGCCTGAAGCTTTCTTT. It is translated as CSLNRQFGPEAFF.

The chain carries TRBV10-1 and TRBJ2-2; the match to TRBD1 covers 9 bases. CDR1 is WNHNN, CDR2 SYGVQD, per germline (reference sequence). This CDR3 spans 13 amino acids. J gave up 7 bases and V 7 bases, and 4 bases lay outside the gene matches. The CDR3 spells CASKGQGNGELFF. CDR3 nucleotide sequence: TGCGCCAGCAAGGGACAGGGAAACGGGGAGCTGTTTTTT.

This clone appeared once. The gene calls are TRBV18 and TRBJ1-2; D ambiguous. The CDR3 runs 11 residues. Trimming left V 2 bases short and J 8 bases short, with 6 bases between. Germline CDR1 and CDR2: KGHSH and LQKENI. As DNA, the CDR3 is TGTGCCAGCTCACCAGCGTGGGGCTACACCTTC. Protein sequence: CASSPAWGYTF.

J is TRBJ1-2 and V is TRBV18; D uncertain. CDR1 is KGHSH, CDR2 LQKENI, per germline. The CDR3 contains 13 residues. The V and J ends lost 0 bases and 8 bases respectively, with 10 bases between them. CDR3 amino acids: CASSPPLFHGYTF. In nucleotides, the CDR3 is TGTGCCAGCTCACCACCCTTGTTCCACGGCTACACCTTC.

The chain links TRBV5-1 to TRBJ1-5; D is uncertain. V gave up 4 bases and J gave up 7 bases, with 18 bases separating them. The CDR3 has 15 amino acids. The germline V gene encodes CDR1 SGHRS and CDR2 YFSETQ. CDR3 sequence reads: CASSLWAGEGQPQHF. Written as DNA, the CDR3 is TGCGCCAGCAGCCTCTGGGCTGGGGAGGGACAGCCCCAGCATTTT. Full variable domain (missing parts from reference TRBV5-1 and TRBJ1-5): KAGVTQTPRYLIKTRGQQVTLSCSPISGHRSVSWYQQTPGQGLQFLFEYFSETQRNKGNFPGRFSGRQFSNSRSEMNVSTLELGDSALYLCASSLWAGEGQPQHFGDGTRLSIL.

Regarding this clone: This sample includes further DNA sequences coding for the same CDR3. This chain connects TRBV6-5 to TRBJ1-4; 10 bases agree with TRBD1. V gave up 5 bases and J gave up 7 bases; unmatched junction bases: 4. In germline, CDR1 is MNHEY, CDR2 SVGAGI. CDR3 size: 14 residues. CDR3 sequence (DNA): TGTGCCAGCAGTAGACAGGGGGCGGGTGAAAAACTGTTTTTT. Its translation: CASSRQGAGEKLFF.

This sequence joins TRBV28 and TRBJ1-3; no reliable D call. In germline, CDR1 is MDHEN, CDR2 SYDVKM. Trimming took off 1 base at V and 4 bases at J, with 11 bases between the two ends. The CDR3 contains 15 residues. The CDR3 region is CASSLSYPGGNTIYF. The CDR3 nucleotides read TGTGCCAGCAGTTTATCTTACCCGGGGGGAAACACCATATATTTT.

The CDR3: CASSHEVGWGYTF. The CDR3 nucleotides read TGTGCCAGCTCACACGAAGTGGGCTGGGGCTACACCTTC. The rearrangement links TRBV18 to TRBJ1-2; D gene uncertain. From germline, CDR1 is KGHSH and CDR2 LQKENI. The CDR3 is made up of 13 amino acids. Trimming took 4 bases from V and 8 from J, leaving 14 bases between them.

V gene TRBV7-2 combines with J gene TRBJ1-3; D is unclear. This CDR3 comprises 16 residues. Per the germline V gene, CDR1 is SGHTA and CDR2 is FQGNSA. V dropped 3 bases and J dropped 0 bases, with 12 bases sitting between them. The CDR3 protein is CASSLSQVDSGNTIYF. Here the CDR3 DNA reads TGTGCCAGCAGCTTGTCTCAGGTCGACTCTGGAAACACCATATATTTT.

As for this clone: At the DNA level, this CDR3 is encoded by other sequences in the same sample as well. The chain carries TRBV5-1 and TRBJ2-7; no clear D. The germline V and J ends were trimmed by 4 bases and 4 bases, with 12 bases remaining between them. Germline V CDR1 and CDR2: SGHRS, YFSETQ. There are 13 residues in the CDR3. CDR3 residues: CASSLVVGYEQYF. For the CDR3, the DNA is TGCGCCAGCAGCCTCGTGGTGGGATACGAGCAGTACTTC.

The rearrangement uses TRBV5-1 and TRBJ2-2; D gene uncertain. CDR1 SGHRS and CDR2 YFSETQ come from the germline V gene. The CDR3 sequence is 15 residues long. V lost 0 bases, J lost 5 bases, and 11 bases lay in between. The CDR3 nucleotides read TGCGCCAGCAGCTTGGCAGCCCAAGGTACCGGGGAGCTGTTTTTT. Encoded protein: CASSLAAQGTGELFF.

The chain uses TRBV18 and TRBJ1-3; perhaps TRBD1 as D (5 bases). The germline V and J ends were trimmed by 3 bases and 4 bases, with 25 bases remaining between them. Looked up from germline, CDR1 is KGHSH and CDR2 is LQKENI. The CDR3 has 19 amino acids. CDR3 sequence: CASSPKHLVRDPEGNTIYF. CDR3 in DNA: TGTGCCAGCTCACCGAAACATTTAGTTCGGGACCCAGAAGGAAACACCATATATTTT.

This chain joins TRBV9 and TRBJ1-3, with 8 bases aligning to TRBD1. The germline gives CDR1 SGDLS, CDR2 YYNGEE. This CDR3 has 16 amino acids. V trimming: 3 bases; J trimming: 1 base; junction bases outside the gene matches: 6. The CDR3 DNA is TGTGCCAGCAGCGCGTCGACAGGGGAATCTGGAAACACCATATATTTT. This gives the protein CASSASTGESGNTIYF. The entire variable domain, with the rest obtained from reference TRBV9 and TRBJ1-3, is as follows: DSGVTQTPKHLITATGQRVTLRCSPRSGDLSVYWYQQSLDQGLQFLIQYYNGEERAKGNILERFSAQQFPDLHSELNLSSLELGDSALYFCASSASTGESGNTIYFGEGSWLTVV.

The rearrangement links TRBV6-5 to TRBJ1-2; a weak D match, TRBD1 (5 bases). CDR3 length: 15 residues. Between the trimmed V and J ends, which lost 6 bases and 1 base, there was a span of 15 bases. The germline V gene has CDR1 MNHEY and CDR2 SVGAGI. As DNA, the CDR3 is TGTGCCAGCAGCCCGCGGTCAGGGTTTAACTATGGCTACACCTTC. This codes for CASSPRSGFNYGYTF.

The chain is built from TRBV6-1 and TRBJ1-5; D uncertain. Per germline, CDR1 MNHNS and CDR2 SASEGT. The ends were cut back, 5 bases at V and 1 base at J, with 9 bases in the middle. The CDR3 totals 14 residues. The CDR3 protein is CASSHSLSNQPQHF. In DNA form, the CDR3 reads TGTGCCAGCAGTCACAGTTTAAGCAATCAGCCCCAGCATTTT.

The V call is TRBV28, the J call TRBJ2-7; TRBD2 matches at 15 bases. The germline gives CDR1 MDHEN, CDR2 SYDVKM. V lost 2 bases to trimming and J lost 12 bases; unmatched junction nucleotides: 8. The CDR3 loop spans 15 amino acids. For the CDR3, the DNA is TGTGCCAGCAGTTTAAATTTGGGACTAGCGGGAGGCGCGTACTTC. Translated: CASSLNLGLAGGAYF. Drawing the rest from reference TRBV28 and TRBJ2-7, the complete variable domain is DVKVTQSSRYLVKRTGEKVFLECVQDMDHENMFWYRQDPGLGLRLIYFSYDVKMKEKGDIPEGYSVSREKKERFSLILESASTNQTSMYLCASSLNLGLAGGAYFGPGTRLTVT.

CDR3 sequence: CASSEGGRGGEQYF. The CDR3 bases are TGTGCCAGCAGCGAGGGGGGACGAGGAGGCGAGCAGTACTTC. The chain links TRBV9 to TRBJ2-7, with D perhaps assigned TRBD1 or TRBD2 (6 bases each). CDR3 length: 14 amino acids. The V gene lost 3 bases and the J gene lost 6 bases, with 16 bases spanning the gap. Germline V lookup: CDR1 SGDLS, CDR2 YYNGEE.

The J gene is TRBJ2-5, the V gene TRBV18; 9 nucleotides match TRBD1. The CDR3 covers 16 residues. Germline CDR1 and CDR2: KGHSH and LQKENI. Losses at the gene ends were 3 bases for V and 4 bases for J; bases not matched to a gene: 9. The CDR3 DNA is TGTGCCAGCTCACCCTCGGGACAGGGTCTAAGAGAGACCCAGTACTTC. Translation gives CASSPSGQGLRETQYF. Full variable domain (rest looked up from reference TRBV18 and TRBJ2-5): NAGVMQNPRHLVRRRGQEARLRCSPMKGHSHVYWYRQLPEEGLKFMVYLQKENIIDESGMPKERFSAEFPKEGPSILRIQQVVRGDSAAYFCASSPSGQGLRETQYFGPGTRLLVL.

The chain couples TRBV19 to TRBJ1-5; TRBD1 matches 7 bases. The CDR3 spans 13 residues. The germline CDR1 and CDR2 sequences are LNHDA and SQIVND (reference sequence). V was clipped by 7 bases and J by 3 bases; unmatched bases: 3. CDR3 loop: CASTGQYNQPQHF. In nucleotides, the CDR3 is TGTGCCAGTACGGGACAGTACAATCAGCCCCAGCATTTT. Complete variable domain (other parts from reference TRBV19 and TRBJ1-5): DGGITQSPKYLFRKEGQNVTLSCEQNLNHDAMYWYRQDPGQGLRLIYYSQIVNDFQKGDIAEGYSVSREKKESFPLTVTSAQKNPTAFYLCASTGQYNQPQHFGDGTRLSIL.

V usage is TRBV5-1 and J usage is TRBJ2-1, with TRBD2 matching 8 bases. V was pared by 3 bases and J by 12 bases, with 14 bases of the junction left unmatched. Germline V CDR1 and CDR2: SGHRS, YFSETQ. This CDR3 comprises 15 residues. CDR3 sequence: CASSYSGIRAPAQFF. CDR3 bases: TGCGCCAGCAGCTATAGCGGGATTAGGGCCCCCGCGCAGTTCTTC.

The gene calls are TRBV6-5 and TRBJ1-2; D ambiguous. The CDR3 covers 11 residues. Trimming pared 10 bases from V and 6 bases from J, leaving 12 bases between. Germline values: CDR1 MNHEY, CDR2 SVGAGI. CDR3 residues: CATGGPNGYTF. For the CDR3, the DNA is TGTGCCACCGGCGGGCCGAATGGCTACACCTTC.

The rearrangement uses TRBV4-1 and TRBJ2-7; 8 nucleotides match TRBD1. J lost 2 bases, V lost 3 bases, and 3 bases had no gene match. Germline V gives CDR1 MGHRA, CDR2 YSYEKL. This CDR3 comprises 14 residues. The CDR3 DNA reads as TGCGCCAGCAGCCACCCACAGGGGGCCTACGAGCAGTACTTC. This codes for CASSHPQGAYEQYF.

The CDR3 protein is CASSPSDRGRVSNTEAFF. For the CDR3, the DNA is TGTGCCAGCAGCCCCTCCGACAGGGGGCGCGTTTCGAACACTGAAGCTTTCTTT. The chain uses TRBV5-4 and TRBJ1-1; TRBD1 aligns across 10 bases. Germline lookup yields CDR1 SGHNT and CDR2 YYREEE (reference sequence). The CDR3 is 18 residues long. V lost 4 bases to trimming and J lost 1 base; unmatched junction nucleotides: 13.